This is a list of T cell receptor beta chains from one sample in a study of tumor-infiltrating lymphocytes in primary liver carcinoma. MiXCR, applied by TCRdb to the multiplex PCR reads, yields one record per CDR3 protein. The sample records around 47,000 distinct CDR3 sequences, roughly 73% being singletons. Sequencing was carried out using liver tumor tissue from sampling region 2. These receptors were obtained from a man aged 35-49 years with primary liver carcinoma and hepatitis B virus infection. Each CDR3 is given with its conserved first and last residue. D genes are given only for firm matches. Clone size is given for some rows only: seen once, a few or many times, or a class if the clone is expanded.

abundance: -; d_gene: -; v_gene: TRBV29-1; j_gene: TRBJ2-1; CDR3nt: TGCAGCGTGTGGTCCGGTCTTAGTGAACAGTTCTTC; CDR3aa: CSVWSGLSEQFF
abundance: many; d_gene: TRBD1; v_gene: TRBV25-1; j_gene: TRBJ1-5; CDR3nt: TGTGCCAGCACCACCGGGACAGGGCCCCCTTTGGGCAATCAGCCCCAGCATTTT; CDR3aa: CASTTGTGPPLGNQPQHF
abundance: few; d_gene: TRBD1; v_gene: TRBV20-1; j_gene: TRBJ2-2; CDR3nt: TGCAGTGCTAGATTCCCGGACAGGGGGAAGTCCGGGGAGCTGTTTTTT; CDR3aa: CSARFPDRGKSGELFF
abundance: -; d_gene: -; v_gene: TRBV6-2/TRBV6-3; j_gene: TRBJ2-7; CDR3nt: TGTGCCAGCAACGACACCAAGGGGAGGTACGAGCAGTACTTC; CDR3aa: CASNDTKGRYEQYF
abundance: -; d_gene: TRBD1; v_gene: TRBV4-3; j_gene: TRBJ2-7; CDR3nt: TGCACCAGCAGCCAGCAACTGGGACAGGGGTACGAGCAGTACTTC; CDR3aa: CTSSQQLGQGYEQYF
abundance: -; d_gene: -; v_gene: TRBV5-4; j_gene: TRBJ2-5; CDR3nt: TGTGCCAGCAGCTTGGCCACATCAGCGCAATGGAGGGGGACCCAGTACTTC; CDR3aa: CASSLATSAQWRGTQYF
abundance: few; d_gene: -; v_gene: TRBV7-2; j_gene: TRBJ2-3; CDR3nt: TGTGCCAGCAGCTTAGCCAGCCGCGGTGATACGCAGTATTTT; CDR3aa: CASSLASRGDTQYF
abundance: -; d_gene: -; v_gene: TRBV7-9; j_gene: TRBJ1-1; CDR3nt: TGTGCCAGCAGCTTACCGAGGATGAACACTGAAGCTTTCTTT; CDR3aa: CASSLPRMNTEAFF
abundance: -; d_gene: TRBD2; v_gene: TRBV14; j_gene: TRBJ2-2; CDR3nt: TGTGCCAGCAGCCAAGTGCGGGAGCTGGTTTTC; CDR3aa: CASSQVRELVF
abundance: -; d_gene: -; v_gene: TRBV19; j_gene: TRBJ1-2; CDR3nt: TGTACCAGTAGTCCCGCCCCCTTGGGGGGCTACACCTTC; CDR3aa: CTSSPAPLGGYTF